This is a list of T cell receptor beta chains from one sample in a study of blood T cell repertoires in COVID-19. The table came from immunoSEQ multiplex PCR; TCRdb's copy has only in-frame clones and leaves some out. The sample carries roughly 400,000 clones, 85% to 90% recorded once. What was sequenced was PBMCs or T cells enriched from blood (not recorded which). The receptor source for this set is a woman in her 30s who had recovered from COVID-19. CDR3s include the opening cysteine and the closing phenylalanine or tryptophan. Fields, in order: D gene, V gene, clone size, J gene, CDR3 DNA, CDR3 protein. D genes are given only for firm matches. Part of the rows lack a size; the others show once, few, many or a class for expanded clones.

D gene: TRBD2; V gene: TRBV28; clone size: .; J gene: TRBJ2-1; CDR3 DNA: TGTGCCAGCAGTTTATCAGCGGGAGGGCCTAATGAGCAGTTCTTC; CDR3 protein: CASSLSAGGPNEQFF
D gene: TRBD1; V gene: TRBV10-3; clone size: .; J gene: TRBJ1-2; CDR3 DNA: TGTGCCATCAGTCCTGTAGACAGGGATGGCGGCTACACCTTC; CDR3 protein: CAISPVDRDGGYTF
D gene: .; V gene: TRBV4-1; clone size: .; J gene: TRBJ1-1; CDR3 DNA: TGCGCCAGCAGAACCCCGGGACCCCCCGGGGGTGAAGCTTTCTTT; CDR3 protein: CASRTPGPPGGEAFF
D gene: .; V gene: TRBV7-2; clone size: .; J gene: TRBJ1-5; CDR3 DNA: TGTGCCAGCACTTCGACCGACAGAAATCAGCCCCAGCATTTT; CDR3 protein: CASTSTDRNQPQHF
D gene: TRBD1; V gene: TRBV4-3; clone size: .; J gene: TRBJ2-7; CDR3 DNA: TGCGCCAGCAGCCAGGGACAGGGGAGAGAGCAGTACTTC; CDR3 protein: CASSQGQGREQYF
D gene: .; V gene: TRBV6-2/TRBV6-3; clone size: .; J gene: TRBJ1-1; CDR3 DNA: TGTGCCAGCAGTTACTCCCGGACTCAGAACACTGAAGCTTTCTTT; CDR3 protein: CASSYSRTQNTEAFF
D gene: .; V gene: TRBV5-1; clone size: few; J gene: TRBJ1-6; CDR3 DNA: TGCGCCAGCAGCTCTCGGGGGACCTATAATTCACCCCTCCACTTT; CDR3 protein: CASSSRGTYNSPLHF
D gene: .; V gene: TRBV28; clone size: .; J gene: TRBJ1-3; CDR3 DNA: TGTGCCAGCAGAGTGCAGGGTTCTGGAAACACCATATATTTT; CDR3 protein: CASRVQGSGNTIYF
D gene: .; V gene: TRBV28; clone size: .; J gene: TRBJ2-7; CDR3 DNA: TGTGCCAGCAGCTTACGGACGGGGACCTACGAGCAGTACTTC; CDR3 protein: CASSLRTGTYEQYF
D gene: TRBD2; V gene: TRBV11-2; clone size: .; J gene: TRBJ2-1; CDR3 DNA: TGTGCCAGCAGCCCCGGAAGGACTAGCGGGAACAATGAGCAGTTCTTC; CDR3 protein: CASSPGRTSGNNEQFF
D gene: .; V gene: TRBV5-1; clone size: .; J gene: TRBJ1-1; CDR3 DNA: TGCGCCAGCAGCGTGGATAAGTTGACCAGGGCCACTGAAGCTTTCTTT; CDR3 protein: CASSVDKLTRATEAFF
D gene: .; V gene: TRBV6-5; clone size: .; J gene: TRBJ2-7; CDR3 DNA: TGTGCCAGCAGTTATAGTCCCCCCCCGAGCTCCTACGAGCAGTACTTC; CDR3 protein: CASSYSPPPSSYEQYF
D gene: TRBD1; V gene: TRBV5-1; clone size: once; J gene: TRBJ1-1; CDR3 DNA: TGCGCCAGCAGCTTTGGACAGGGGAAGGACACTGAAGCTTTCTTT; CDR3 protein: CASSFGQGKDTEAFF
D gene: TRBD1; V gene: TRBV5-1; clone size: .; J gene: TRBJ1-1; CDR3 DNA: TGCGCCAGCAGCCAAGGACAGGCCACTGAAGCTTTCTTT; CDR3 protein: CASSQGQATEAFF
D gene: TRBD1; V gene: TRBV12-3/TRBV12-4; clone size: .; J gene: TRBJ1-1; CDR3 DNA: TGTGCCAGCAGTGTCGACAGGGACACTGAAGCTTTCTTT; CDR3 protein: CASSVDRDTEAFF
D gene: TRBD1; V gene: TRBV7-2; clone size: .; J gene: TRBJ1-5; CDR3 DNA: TGTGCCAGCAGCGGACAAACAGGGGTCAGCAATCAGCCCCAGCATTTT; CDR3 protein: CASSGQTGVSNQPQHF
D gene: .; V gene: TRBV5-1; clone size: .; J gene: TRBJ1-1; CDR3 DNA: TGCGCCAGCAGCTTGGGACGGATACGGGGGACTGAAGCTTTCTTT; CDR3 protein: CASSLGRIRGTEAFF
D gene: .; V gene: TRBV27; clone size: once; J gene: TRBJ1-5; CDR3 DNA: TGTGCCAGCAGTTTGGGGGGGGGCTTTAGCAATCAGCCCCAGCATTTT; CDR3 protein: CASSLGGGFSNQPQHF
D gene: TRBD1; V gene: TRBV7-9; clone size: .; J gene: TRBJ1-2; CDR3 DNA: TGTGCCAGCAGCTTAGTGGGACAGGCTAAGGGCTACACCTTC; CDR3 protein: CASSLVGQAKGYTF
D gene: TRBD2; V gene: TRBV27; clone size: .; J gene: TRBJ2-3; CDR3 DNA: TGTGCCAGCAGTATCACTAGCGGGAGTACAGATACGCAGTATTTT; CDR3 protein: CASSITSGSTDTQYF
D gene: .; V gene: TRBV16; clone size: .; J gene: TRBJ1-1; CDR3 DNA: TGTGCCAGCAGCCAATGGGGGGAACTTGAAGCTTTCTTT; CDR3 protein: CASSQWGELEAFF
D gene: .; V gene: TRBV4-1; clone size: few; J gene: TRBJ1-5; CDR3 DNA: TGCGCCAGCAGCCAAGGAAGGACAGAATATAGCAATCAGCCCCAGCATTTT; CDR3 protein: CASSQGRTEYSNQPQHF
D gene: .; V gene: TRBV7-3; clone size: .; J gene: TRBJ1-5; CDR3 DNA: TGTGCCAGCAGCTATGACACCTACAATCAGCCCCAGCATTTT; CDR3 protein: CASSYDTYNQPQHF
D gene: .; V gene: TRBV20-1; clone size: .; J gene: TRBJ1-3; CDR3 DNA: TGCAGTGCTAGTGGGCAACACTCTGGAAACACCATATATTTT; CDR3 protein: CSASGQHSGNTIYF
D gene: .; V gene: TRBV5-1; clone size: once; J gene: TRBJ1-1; CDR3 DNA: TGCGCCAGCAGCTTCGGGAACACTGAAGCTTTCTTT; CDR3 protein: CASSFGNTEAFF